This T cell receptor beta chain stems from a study of PD-1 blockade in mismatch repair-deficient tumors. Study overall: All were previously treated, progressing patients with eleven to twelve mismatch repair-deficient cancer types.

Assay used: immunoSEQ multiplex PCR; TCRdb lists only in-frame clones, some missing. The table lists some 49,000 clones, 77% of them singletons. All patients were mismatch repair deficient, assessed by either PCR or immunohistochemistry. TCRs were sequenced from a few patients responding to pembrolizumab. V shed 5 bases and J shed 1 base, with 15 bases lying between them. There are 15 residues in the CDR3. Per the germline V gene, CDR1 is WNHNN and CDR2 is SYGVQD (reference sequence). The genes are TRBV10-1 and TRBJ2-7; D is ambiguous. The receptor's source is an adult with mismatch repair-deficient cancer. The sample was PBMCs, taken before pembrolizumab treatment. The CDR3 sequence is CASSRGRFSSYEQYF. Written as DNA, the CDR3 is TGCGCCAGCAGTCGTGGACGGTTCTCATCCTACGAGCAGTACTTC.